This T cell receptor (beta chain) was identified during a study of control samples from healthy donors and cancer patients. This CDR3 has 13 residues. With 6 bases removed from V and 2 bases from J, the gap between germline ends came to 11 bases. Germline V gene sequence: CDR1 MNHEY, CDR2 SVGAGI. This clone has a single count. Sequenced by immunoSEQ multiplex PCR; TCRdb stores in-frame clones only, minus some. Among under 140,000 clones, approximately 90% were seen once, and the ten largest hold about 3.9%. The gene calls are TRBV6-5 and TRBJ2-7; D is undetermined. The sequencing input was PBMCs. This receptor was obtained from a woman in her sixties or seventies with lung cancer. The CDR3 DNA reads as TGTGCCAGCAGCTTGACTGTAACCTACGAGCAGTACTTC. Translated, it gives CASSLTVTYEQYF.